The 4 T cell receptor beta chains listed next were all sequenced from one sample in a study of shared clonotypes between healthy human individuals. Profiling relied on immunoSEQ multiplex PCR, and the TCRdb table lists in-frame clones only, not all of them. This table has 2 million to 2.5 million clones, approximately 95% appearing once. Sample: naive CD4+ T cells sorted from blood. Documented subset: CD45RA+ positively selected. The source is a man aged 18 to 30 in good health.

The chain couples TRBV18 to TRBJ2-7, with D perhaps TRBD2 (6 bases). The CDR3 length is 14 residues. The germline CDR1 and CDR2 sequences are KGHSH and LQKENI. The V end lost 6 bases, the J end lost 0 bases, and 12 bases lay between the germline ends. The CDR3 nucleotides read TGTGCCAGCTCCGGGGGTCCCAGCTCCTACGAGCAGTACTTC. Translation: CASSGGPSSYEQYF.

The chain employs TRBV7-8 and TRBJ1-2, with 7 bases lining up with TRBD1. CDR3 length: 18 amino acids. Unmatched junction bases numbered 15, after V lost 2 bases and J lost 3 bases. Germline loops: CDR1 SGHVS, CDR2 FQNEAQ. CDR3 nucleotide sequence: TGTGCCAGCAGCTTATATTTATCAGGGGGGTCCCTAGACTATGGCTACACCTTC. This encodes CASSLYLSGGSLDYGYTF.

Details on this clone: Other DNA variants within this sample encode the same CDR3. The chain recombines TRBV2 with TRBJ1-2; possibly TRBD1 for D (5 bases). The length of the CDR3 is 13 residues. Germline V lookup: CDR1 SNHLY, CDR2 FYNNEI. V was trimmed by 1 base and J by 4 bases, leaving 7 bases between them. The CDR3 sequence: CASSEGGIYGYTF. The CDR3 DNA reads TGTGCCAGCAGTGAAGGGGGGATCTATGGCTACACCTTC.

The V gene is TRBV4-1, the J gene TRBJ2-3, with unresolved D. CDR3 size: 16 residues. V lost 2 bases to trimming and J lost 4 bases, with 16 bases between them. Germline CDR1 reads MGHRA; CDR2 reads YSYEKL. CDR3 DNA sequence: TGCGCCAGCAGCCAAAAGGCAGGTATAGGCTCAGATACGCAGTATTTT. This sequence encodes CASSQKAGIGSDTQYF.